This passage covers 20 T cell receptor beta chains from one sample sequenced in a study of naive and memory T cell subsets. Their recognized antigens are unknown. The beta constant-region primer was an equimolar mix of two oligonucleotides covering TRBC1 and TRBC2. Four rounds of PCR amplified the ligated cDNA using nested alpha and beta constant-region primers plus SP2. TCRdb reprocessed the UMI-ligation and nested PCR reads via MiXCR and lists one record per CDR3 protein. Here the sample spans over 110,000 distinct CDR3 sequences, 15% to 20% being singletons. Study outcomes and limitations: Naive repertoires, especially CD8, held a few larger clonotypes, possibly memory cells re-expressing CD45RA.

Sequenced input: naive CD8+ T cells from blood. The source of these receptors is a human donor in good health.

The rearrangement links TRBV12-3 or TRBV12-4 to TRBJ2-7; 9 bases agree with TRBD1. The CDR3 covers 15 residues. J lost 9 bases, V lost 5 bases, and 14 bases had no gene match. As DNA, the CDR3 is TGTGCCAGCAGTCTCGTCCTGGGGGACAGGGAAGGGCAGTACTTC. Encoded protein: CASSLVLGDREGQYF.

This clonotype was observed a few times. The rearrangement uses TRBV11-2 and TRBJ2-3; D not resolved. The CDR3 loop spans 16 amino acids. CDR1 and CDR2 (germline): SGHAT, FQNNGV. V was clipped by 1 base and J by 2 bases, with 13 bases between them. The CDR3 sequence: CASSLVSGRDTDTQYF. CDR3 bases: TGTGCCAGCAGCTTAGTATCGGGTAGGGACACAGATACGCAGTATTTT.

This sequence joins TRBV20-1 and TRBJ2-7; 10 bases fit TRBD2. The CDR3 is 14 amino acids. The germline gives CDR1 DFQATT, CDR2 SNEGSKA (reference sequence). The V segment lost 1 base and the J segment 3 bases; nucleotides outside the gene matches: 3. The CDR3 region is CSARARTSGYEQYF. The DNA for the CDR3 is TGCAGTGCTAGAGCCCGGACTAGCGGCTACGAGCAGTACTTC.

This chain links TRBV12-3 or TRBV12-4 with TRBJ2-6, with D perhaps TRBD1 or TRBD2 (5 bases each). The CDR3 sequence is 15 residues long. V dropped 6 bases and J dropped 1 base, with 10 bases sitting between them. The CDR3 DNA sequence: TGTGCCAGCAGCATTGGGGGTTCTGGGGCCAACGTCCTGACTTTC. It is translated as CASSIGGSGANVLTF.

This clonotype was found once. V is TRBV28 and J is TRBJ2-7, with D tentatively TRBD1 (6 bases). This CDR3 region has 15 residues. V lost 6 bases and J 3 bases, leaving 18 bases between the germline ends. CDR1 MDHEN and CDR2 SYDVKM come from the germline V gene. Here the CDR3 reads CASSPLILQGYEQYF. CDR3 in DNA: TGTGCCAGCAGCCCCCTAATATTACAGGGCTACGAGCAGTACTTC.

The gene calls are TRBV7-9 and TRBJ2-1; no clear D gene. V lost 4 bases and J 6 bases, leaving 16 bases between the germline ends. Germline values: CDR1 SEHNR, CDR2 FQNEAQ (reference sequence). CDR3 length: 15 residues. The CDR3 loop is CASSSPVGVVNEQFF. CDR3 sequence (DNA): TGTGCCAGCAGCTCCCCTGTTGGTGTAGTCAATGAGCAGTTCTTC.

The chain combines TRBV13 with TRBJ2-5; weak D call: TRBD1 (5 bases). The germline V gene has CDR1 PRHDT and CDR2 FYEKMQ (reference sequence). Trimming took off 2 bases at V and 0 bases at J, with 13 bases between the two ends. The CDR3 totals 16 residues. This chain's CDR3 is CASSLRQGLYQETQYF. The DNA of the CDR3 is TGTGCCAGCAGCTTACGGCAGGGCCTATACCAAGAGACCCAGTACTTC.

This clonotype has a handful of counts. J is TRBJ2-5 and V is TRBV24-1; TRBD1 matches 10 bases. Germline V gives CDR1 KGHDR, CDR2 SFDVKD. V dropped 4 bases and J dropped 4; count of bases not matched to a gene: 8. The CDR3 totals 16 residues. This chain's CDR3 is CATSDPDRGTAETQYF. In DNA form, the CDR3 reads TGTGCCACCAGTGACCCGGACAGGGGGACGGCAGAGACCCAGTACTTC.

The table lists this clonotype with a few counts. V and J are TRBV13 and TRBJ2-1; no clear D. The CDR3 is 17 residues long. Trimming removed 2 bases from V and 3 bases from J, with 17 bases in between. From germline, CDR1 is PRHDT and CDR2 FYEKMQ (reference sequence). CDR3 DNA: TGTGCCAGCAGCTTAAACCCGGCGGAGTTGCGCTACAATGAGCAGTTCTTC. Amino acid sequence: CASSLNPAELRYNEQFF.

The rearrangement uses TRBV30 and TRBJ2-1; 12 nucleotides agree with TRBD2. Germline CDR1 is GTSNPN and CDR2 is SVGIG (reference sequence). Germline trimming cut 5 bases from V and 6 bases from J; bases unmatched to any gene: 5. The CDR3 runs 14 residues. The CDR3 DNA sequence: TGTGCCTGGCAACTAGCGGGAGGATCCAATGAGCAGTTCTTC. Translated: CAWQLAGGSNEQFF.

This clonotype appeared a few times. V is TRBV27 and J is TRBJ1-1; D remains unclear. The CDR3 has 14 amino acids. The V and J ends lost 6 bases and 1 base respectively, with 12 bases between them. Germline CDR1 and CDR2: MNHEY and SMNVEV (reference sequence). CDR3 protein: CASRDVSWNTEAFF. CDR3 in DNA: TGTGCCAGCAGAGATGTTTCTTGGAACACTGAAGCTTTCTTT.

This clonotype was seen a few times. The CDR3 region is CASSLAPGPAQETQYF. The CDR3, as DNA: TGTGCCAGCAGTTTGGCGCCGGGGCCAGCGCAAGAGACCCAGTACTTC. This chain uses TRBV28 with TRBJ2-5; D possibly uses TRBD1 or TRBD2 (5 bases each). This CDR3 comprises 16 residues. Trimming removed 3 bases from V and 2 bases from J, with 16 bases in between. Per germline, CDR1 MDHEN and CDR2 SYDVKM.

This clonotype appeared a few times. This chain uses TRBV4-2 with TRBJ2-2; possibly TRBD2 for D (5 bases). The V gene lost 0 bases and the J gene lost 3 bases, with 14 bases spanning the gap. The CDR3 length is 17 residues. From germline, CDR1 is LGHNA and CDR2 YNFKEQ. DNA of the CDR3: TGTGCCAGCAGCCAAGAATGGCTAGCATGGGACACCGGGGAGCTGTTTTTT. It yields the protein CASSQEWLAWDTGELFF.

This clonotype appeared a few times. The chain combines TRBV27 with TRBJ1-2; D is undetermined. Per germline, CDR1 MNHEY and CDR2 SMNVEV (reference sequence). The CDR3 totals 14 residues. V lost 0 bases, J lost 2 bases, and 7 bases lay in between. CDR3 sequence reads: CASSLSAGNYGYTF. In DNA form, the CDR3 reads TGTGCCAGCAGTTTATCAGCCGGCAACTATGGCTACACCTTC.

This clonotype was seen a handful of times. The V call is TRBV28, the J call TRBJ2-7; 9 positions agree with TRBD1. Germline V gene lookup returns CDR1 MDHEN and CDR2 SYDVKM. The V and J ends lost 6 bases and 3 bases, in that order; junction bases with no gene match: 9. This CDR3 is 15 amino acids long. The CDR3 bases are TGTGCCAGCAGCCAACCAAGGGACAGGGTCTACGAGCAGTACTTC. Encoded protein: CASSQPRDRVYEQYF.

The rearrangement joins TRBV20-1 to TRBJ2-7, with 13 bases that match TRBD2. With V trimmed by 3 bases and J by 6 bases, 8 bases remained unmatched. This CDR3 is built from 15 residues. Per the germline V gene, CDR1 is DFQATT and CDR2 is SNEGSKA (reference sequence). CDR3 sequence (DNA): TGCAGTGCTAGTCGTCCCGGGACTAGCGGGACCGAGCAGTACTTC. Translating gives CSASRPGTSGTEQYF.

This clonotype has just a few counts. V and J are TRBV14 and TRBJ2-1, with unresolved D. CDR1 and CDR2 from the germline V gene are SGHDN and FVKESK. The CDR3 has 13 amino acids. V lost 6 bases and J 4 bases, leaving 10 bases between the germline ends. The CDR3 coding sequence is TGTGCCAGCAGTCCTTACGGGTACAATGAGCAGTTCTTC. It yields the protein CASSPYGYNEQFF.

This chain joins TRBV28 and TRBJ2-7; D gene unclear. The CDR3 sequence is 14 residues long. Trimming removed 5 bases at V and 3 bases at J, with 14 bases between. In germline, CDR1 is MDHEN, CDR2 SYDVKM. In DNA form, the CDR3 reads TGTGCCAGCAGTCCCCTAAAAAGGAACTACGAGCAGTACTTC. It specifies CASSPLKRNYEQYF. Using reference TRBV28 and TRBJ2-7 for the parts outside the CDR3, the full variable domain is DVKVTQSSRYLVKRTGEKVFLECVQDMDHENMFWYRQDPGLGLRLIYFSYDVKMKEKGDIPEGYSVSREKKERFSLILESASTNQTSMYLCASSPLKRNYEQYFGPGTRLTVT.

The chain carries TRBV7-6 and TRBJ1-2; perhaps TRBD1 as D (5 bases). This CDR3 has 13 residues. The germline V and J ends were trimmed by 1 base and 7 bases, with 10 bases remaining between them. CDR1 SGHVS and CDR2 FNYEAQ come from the germline V gene. This CDR3 is CASSLGVGAGYTF. CDR3 in DNA: TGTGCCAGCAGCTTAGGGGTAGGGGCTGGCTACACCTTC. Full variable domain (rest looked up from reference TRBV7-6 and TRBJ1-2): GAGVSQSPRYKVTKRGQDVALRCDPISGHVSLYWYRQALGQGPEFLTYFNYEAQQDKSGLPNDRFSAERPEGSISTLTIQRTEQRDSAMYRCASSLGVGAGYTFGSGTRLTVV.

This sequence joins TRBV28 and TRBJ2-7; 8 bases are shared with TRBD2. Looked up from germline, CDR1 is MDHEN and CDR2 is SYDVKM. V lost 8 bases, J lost 3 bases, and 9 bases stayed unmatched. The CDR3 contains 14 residues. CDR3 DNA: TGTGCCAGCTCCCGGGAGGGCTACCTCTACGAGCAGTACTTC. It translates to CASSREGYLYEQYF.